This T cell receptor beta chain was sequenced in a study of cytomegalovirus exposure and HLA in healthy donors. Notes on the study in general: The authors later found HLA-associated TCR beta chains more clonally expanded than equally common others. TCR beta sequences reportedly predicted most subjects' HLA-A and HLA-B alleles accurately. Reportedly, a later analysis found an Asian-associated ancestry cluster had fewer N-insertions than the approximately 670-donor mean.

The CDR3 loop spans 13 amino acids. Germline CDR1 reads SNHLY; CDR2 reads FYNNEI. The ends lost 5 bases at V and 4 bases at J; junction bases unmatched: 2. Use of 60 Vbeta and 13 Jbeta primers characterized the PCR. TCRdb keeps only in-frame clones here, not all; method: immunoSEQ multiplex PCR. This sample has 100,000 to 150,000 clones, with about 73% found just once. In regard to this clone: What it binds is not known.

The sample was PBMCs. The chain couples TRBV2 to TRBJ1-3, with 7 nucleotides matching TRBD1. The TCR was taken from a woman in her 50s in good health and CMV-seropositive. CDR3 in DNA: TGTGCCAGCAGTCAGGGACAGGGAAACACCATATATTTT. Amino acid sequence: CASSQGQGNTIYF.